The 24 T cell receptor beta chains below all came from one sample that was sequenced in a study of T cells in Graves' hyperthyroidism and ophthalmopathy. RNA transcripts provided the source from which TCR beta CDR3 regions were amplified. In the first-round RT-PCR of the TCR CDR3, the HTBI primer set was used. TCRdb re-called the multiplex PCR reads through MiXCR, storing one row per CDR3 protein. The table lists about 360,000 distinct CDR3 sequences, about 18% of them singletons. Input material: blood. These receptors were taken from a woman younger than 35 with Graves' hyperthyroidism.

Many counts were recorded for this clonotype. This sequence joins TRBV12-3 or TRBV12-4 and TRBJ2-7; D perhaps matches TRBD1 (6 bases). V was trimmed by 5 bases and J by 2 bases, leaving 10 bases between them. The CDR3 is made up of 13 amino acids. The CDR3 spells CASSLQGPYEQYF. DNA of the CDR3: TGTGCCAGCAGTCTACAGGGCCCCTACGAGCAGTACTTC.

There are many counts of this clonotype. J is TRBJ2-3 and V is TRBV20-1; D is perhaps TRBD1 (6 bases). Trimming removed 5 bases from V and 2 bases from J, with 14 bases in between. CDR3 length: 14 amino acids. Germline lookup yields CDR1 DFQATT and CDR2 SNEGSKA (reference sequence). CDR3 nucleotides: TGCAGTGCTGGGACACCCTTTACCACAGATACGCAGTATTTT. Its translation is CSAGTPFTTDTQYF.

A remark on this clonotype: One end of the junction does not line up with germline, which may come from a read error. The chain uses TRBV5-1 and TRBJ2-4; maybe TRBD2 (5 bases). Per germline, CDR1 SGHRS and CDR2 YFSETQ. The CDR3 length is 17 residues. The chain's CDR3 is CASSHENKHLAKNIKYF. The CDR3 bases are TGCGCCAGCAGCCATGAAAACAAGCACCTAGCCAAAAACATTAAGTACTTC. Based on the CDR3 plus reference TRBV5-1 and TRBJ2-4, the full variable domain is KAGVTQTPRYLIKTRGQQVTLSCSPISGHRSVSWYQQTPGQGLQFLFEYFSETQRNKGNFPGRFSGRQFSNSRSEMNVSTLELGDSALYLCASSHENKHLAKNIKYFGAGTRLSVL.

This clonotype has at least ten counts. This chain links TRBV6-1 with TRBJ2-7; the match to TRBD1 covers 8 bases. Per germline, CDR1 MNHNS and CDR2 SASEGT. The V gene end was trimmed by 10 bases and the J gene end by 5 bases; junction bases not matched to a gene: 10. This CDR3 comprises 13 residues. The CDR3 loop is CATEDRVENEQYF. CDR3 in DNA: TGTGCCACCGAGGACAGGGTGGAGAACGAGCAGTACTTC.

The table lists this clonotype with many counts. The CDR3 DNA sequence: TGTGCCAGCAGCTCAACTAGCGGAGGGGCCGGGGAGCTGTTTTTT. It translates to CASSSTSGGAGELFF. This chain connects TRBV6-5 to TRBJ2-2, with TRBD2 matching over 8 bases. The ends lost 6 bases at V and 6 bases at J; junction bases unmatched: 9. Germline V gene lookup returns CDR1 MNHEY and CDR2 SVGAGI. The CDR3 length is 15 residues.

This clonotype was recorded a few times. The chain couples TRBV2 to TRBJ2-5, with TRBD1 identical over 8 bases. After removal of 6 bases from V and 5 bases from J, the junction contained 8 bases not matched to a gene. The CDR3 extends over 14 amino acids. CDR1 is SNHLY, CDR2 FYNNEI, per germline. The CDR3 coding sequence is TGTGCCAGCAGCGCGGACAGGGCGGGGGAGACCCAGTACTTC. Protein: CASSADRAGETQYF.

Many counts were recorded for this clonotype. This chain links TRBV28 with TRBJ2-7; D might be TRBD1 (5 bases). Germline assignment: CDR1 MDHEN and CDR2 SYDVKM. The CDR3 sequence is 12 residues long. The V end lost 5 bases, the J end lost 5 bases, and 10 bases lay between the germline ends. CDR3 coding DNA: TGTGCCAGCAGTCAACAGGCTGACGAGCAGTACTTC. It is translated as CASSQQADEQYF.

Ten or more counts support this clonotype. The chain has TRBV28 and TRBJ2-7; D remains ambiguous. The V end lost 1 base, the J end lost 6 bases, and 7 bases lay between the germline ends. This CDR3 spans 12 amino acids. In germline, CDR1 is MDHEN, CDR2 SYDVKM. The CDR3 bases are TGTGCCAGCAGTTTATTCGCGGCCGAGCAGTACTTC. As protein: CASSLFAAEQYF.

CDR3 sequence (DNA): TGTGCCAGCAGTATTAGCGGGGAGCAGTACTTC. This gives the protein CASSISGEQYF. V gene TRBV12-3 or TRBV12-4 combines with J gene TRBJ2-7; 7 nucleotides match TRBD2. The CDR3 loop spans 11 amino acids. V dropped 5 bases and J dropped 7; count of bases not matched to a gene: 2.

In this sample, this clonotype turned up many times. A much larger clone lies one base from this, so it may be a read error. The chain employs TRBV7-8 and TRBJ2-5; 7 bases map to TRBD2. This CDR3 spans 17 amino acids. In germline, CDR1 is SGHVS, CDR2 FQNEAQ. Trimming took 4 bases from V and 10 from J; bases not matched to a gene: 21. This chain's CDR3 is CASSSRGGVTAGGIQYF. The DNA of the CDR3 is TGTGCCAGCAGCTCTAGGGGAGGGGTGACCGCCGGGGGGATCCAGTACTTC. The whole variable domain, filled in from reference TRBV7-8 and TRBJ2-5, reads GAGVSQSPRYKVAKRGQDVALRCDPISGHVSLFWYQQALGQGPEFLTYFQNEAQLDKSGLPSDRFFAERPEGSVSTLKIQRTQQEDSAVYLCASSSRGGVTAGGIQYFGPGTRLLVL.

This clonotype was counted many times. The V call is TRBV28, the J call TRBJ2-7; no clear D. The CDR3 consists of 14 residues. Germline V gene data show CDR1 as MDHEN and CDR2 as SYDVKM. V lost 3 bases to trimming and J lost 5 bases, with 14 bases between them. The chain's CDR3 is CASSLPLALDEQYF. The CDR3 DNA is TGTGCCAGCAGTTTGCCCCTCGCGCTCGACGAGCAGTACTTC.

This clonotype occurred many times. Here the CDR3 DNA reads TGTGCCAGCAGCTTGGACGGACGAGCTGAAGCTTTCTTT. Its translation: CASSLDGRAEAFF. This chain links TRBV7-3 with TRBJ1-1; D gene unclear. This CDR3 has 13 residues. The germline V gene has CDR1 SGHTA and CDR2 FQGTGA. Trimming took 3 bases from V and 6 from J, leaving 11 bases between them.

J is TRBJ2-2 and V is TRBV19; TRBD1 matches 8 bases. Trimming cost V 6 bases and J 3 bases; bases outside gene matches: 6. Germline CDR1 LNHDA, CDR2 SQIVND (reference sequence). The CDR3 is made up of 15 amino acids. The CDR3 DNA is TGTGCCAGTAGCCATCGACAGGGGTACACCGGGGAGCTGTTTTTT. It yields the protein CASSHRQGYTGELFF. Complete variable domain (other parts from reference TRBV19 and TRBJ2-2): DGGITQSPKYLFRKEGQNVTLSCEQNLNHDAMYWYRQDPGQGLRLIYYSQIVNDFQKGDIAEGYSVSREKKESFPLTVTSAQKNPTAFYLCASSHRQGYTGELFFGEGSRLTVL.

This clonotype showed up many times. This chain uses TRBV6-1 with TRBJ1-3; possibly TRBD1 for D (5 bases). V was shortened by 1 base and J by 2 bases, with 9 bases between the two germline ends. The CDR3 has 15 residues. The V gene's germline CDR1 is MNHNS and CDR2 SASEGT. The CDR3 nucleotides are TGTGCCAGCAGTGAAGTAGCGGGGGCTGGAAACACCATATATTTT. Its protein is CASSEVAGAGNTIYF.

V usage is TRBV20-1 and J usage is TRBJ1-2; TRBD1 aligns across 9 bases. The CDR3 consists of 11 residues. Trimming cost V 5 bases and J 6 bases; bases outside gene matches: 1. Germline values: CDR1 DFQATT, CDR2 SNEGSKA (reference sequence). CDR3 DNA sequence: TGCAGTGCTGGGACAGGGCATGGCTACACCTTC. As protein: CSAGTGHGYTF.

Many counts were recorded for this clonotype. CDR3 region: CSARALTDSWSFGNQPQHF. CDR3 DNA sequence: TGCAGTGCTAGAGCTCTGACAGACTCCTGGTCTTTCGGCAATCAGCCCCAGCATTTT. The chain combines TRBV20-1 with TRBJ1-5; perhaps TRBD1 as D (5 bases). The CDR3 length is 19 residues. CDR1 is DFQATT and CDR2 is SNEGSKA in the germline V gene (reference sequence). The V and J ends lost 1 base and 2 bases respectively, with 24 bases between them.

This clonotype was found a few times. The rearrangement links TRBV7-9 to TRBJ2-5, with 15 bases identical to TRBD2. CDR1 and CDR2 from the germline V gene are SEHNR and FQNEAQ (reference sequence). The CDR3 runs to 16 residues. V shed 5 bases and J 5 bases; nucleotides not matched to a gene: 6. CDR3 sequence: CASSRGLAGGLETQYF. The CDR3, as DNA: TGTGCCAGCAGCCGAGGACTAGCGGGGGGGCTCGAGACCCAGTACTTC.

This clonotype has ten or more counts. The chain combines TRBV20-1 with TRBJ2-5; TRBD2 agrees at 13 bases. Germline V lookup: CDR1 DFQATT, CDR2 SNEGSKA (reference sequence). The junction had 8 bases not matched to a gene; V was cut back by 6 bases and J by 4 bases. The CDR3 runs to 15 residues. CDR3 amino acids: CSAETSGGQRETQYF. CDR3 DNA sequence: TGCAGTGCCGAGACTAGCGGGGGGCAGAGAGAGACCCAGTACTTC.

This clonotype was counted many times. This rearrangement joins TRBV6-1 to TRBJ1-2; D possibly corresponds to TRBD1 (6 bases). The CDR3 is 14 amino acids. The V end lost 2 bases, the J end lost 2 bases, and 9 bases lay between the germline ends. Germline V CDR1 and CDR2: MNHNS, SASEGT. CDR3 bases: TGTGCCAGCAGTGAACGTCAGGGGAACTATGGCTACACCTTC. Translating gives CASSERQGNYGYTF.

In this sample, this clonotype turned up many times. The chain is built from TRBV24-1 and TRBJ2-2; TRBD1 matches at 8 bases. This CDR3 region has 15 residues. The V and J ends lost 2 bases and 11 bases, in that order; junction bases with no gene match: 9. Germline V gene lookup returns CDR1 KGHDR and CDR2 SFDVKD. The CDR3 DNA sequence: TGTGCCACCAGTGATTCCTTTGACAGGGGAGAAGAGCTGTTTTTT. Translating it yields CATSDSFDRGEELFF.

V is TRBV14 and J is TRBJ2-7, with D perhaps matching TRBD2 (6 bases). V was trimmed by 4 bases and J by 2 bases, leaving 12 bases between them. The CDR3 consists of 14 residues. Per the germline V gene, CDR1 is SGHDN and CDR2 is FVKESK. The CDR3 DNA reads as TGTGCCAGCAGCCGCTCGGGGGTGACCTACGAGCAGTACTTC. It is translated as CASSRSGVTYEQYF.

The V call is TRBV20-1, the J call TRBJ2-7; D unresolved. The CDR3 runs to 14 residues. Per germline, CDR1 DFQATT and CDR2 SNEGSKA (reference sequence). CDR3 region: CTATLGPISYEQYV. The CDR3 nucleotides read TGCACTGCTACTCTTGGACCAATCTCCTACGAGCAGTACGTC.

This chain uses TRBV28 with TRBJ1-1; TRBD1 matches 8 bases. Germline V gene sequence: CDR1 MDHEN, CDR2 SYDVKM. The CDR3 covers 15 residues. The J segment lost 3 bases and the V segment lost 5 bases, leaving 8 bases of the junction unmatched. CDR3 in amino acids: CASSPLQGAYTEAFF. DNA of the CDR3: TGTGCCAGCAGTCCTCTCCAGGGGGCTTACACTGAAGCTTTCTTT.

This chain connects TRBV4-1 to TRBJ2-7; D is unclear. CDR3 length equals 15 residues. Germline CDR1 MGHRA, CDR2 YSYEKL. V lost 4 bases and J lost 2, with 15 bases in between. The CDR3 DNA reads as TGCGCCAGCAGCCCCGAACCTGCCGGTCCCTACGAGCAGTACTTC. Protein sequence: CASSPEPAGPYEQYF.